This is a list of T cell receptor beta chains from one sample in a study of T cell responses to AZD1222 COVID-19 vaccine. Profiled with immunoSEQ multiplex PCR; TCRdb holds only in-frame clones, not every one. The sample has 120,000 or so clones, 90% seen once; the top ten hold approximately 4.5%. The material was peripheral blood, obtained on day 0 of MenACWY control vaccination. The receptors come from an adult in good health. The conserved cysteine and the conserved F or W are not part of the CDR3 here.

>TRBJ2-2|TRBV14
ASRGMGTGELF
>TRBJ1-1|TRBV6-1
ASSEAPQGYSNTEAF
>TRBJ2-2|TRBV3-1/TRBV3-2
ASSRVKGGTNTGELF
>TRBJ2-2|TRBV28
ASRPNTGELF
>TRBJ2-1|TRBV7-9
ASSKRLAGDVDEQF
>TRBJ2-2|TRBV11-3
ASSLQGALNTGELF
>TRBJ1-4|TRBV4-2
ASSQGGQGHGELF
>TRBJ2-2|TRBV11-2
ASSLALGTGELF
>TRBJ2-3|TRBV11-3
ASSREAADTQY
>TRBJ1-5|TRBV28
ASSYRLMH
>TRBJ1-2|TRBV6-2/TRBV6-3
ASSQGLVAGYT
>TRBJ2-2|TRBV5-1
ASSLGGRANTGELF
>TRBJ1-1|TRBV9
ASSPMGQVAASYEAF
>TRBJ2-1|TRBV27
ASIGAGKLREQF
>TRBJ1-5|TRBV15
ATSSRGAGPEPQH
>TRBJ1-4|TRBV29-1
SVGQGATNEKLF